Presented here are 24 T cell receptor beta chains from one specimen sequenced in a study of cytomegalovirus exposure and HLA in healthy donors. Amplification used 60 Vbeta primers and 13 Jbeta primers. Only in-frame clones appear in the TCRdb table, and some are missing; sequencing was by immunoSEQ multiplex PCR. The data show roughly 140,000 clones, 75% to 80% seen once. Sequencing used PBMCs. The receptors here all came from a woman in her thirties in good health and CMV-seronegative.

The rearrangement uses TRBV6-4 and TRBJ2-3; 10 bases align to TRBD2. This CDR3 contains 16 residues. With V trimmed by 6 bases and J by 4 bases, 10 bases remained unmatched. Per germline, CDR1 MRHNA and CDR2 SNTAGT. CDR3 coding DNA: TGTGCCAGCAGCGTCCTAGCGGGGGCTGGCTCAGATACGCAGTATTTT. This translates into CASSVLAGAGSDTQYF.

The chain uses TRBV6-5 and TRBJ1-5; perhaps TRBD1 as D (5 bases). The ends were cut back, 7 bases at V and 4 bases at J, with 17 bases in the middle. Germline CDR1 MNHEY, CDR2 SVGAGI. The CDR3 has 15 residues. The CDR3 DNA follows: TGTGCCAGCACCGCTGGGGCAGGAGTAAATCAGCCCCAGCATTTT. It is translated as CASTAGAGVNQPQHF.

The chain carries TRBV6-6 and TRBJ2-7, with 10 bases lining up with TRBD1. Per germline, CDR1 MNHNY and CDR2 SVGAGI (reference sequence). The ends lost 6 bases at V and 4 bases at J; junction bases unmatched: 9. CDR3 length: 15 amino acids. CDR3 loop: CASRYSRDRGYEQYF. The CDR3 bases are TGTGCCAGCAGGTATAGCCGGGACAGGGGTTACGAGCAGTACTTC.

The chain joins TRBV25-1 to TRBJ2-3, with unresolved D. Germline CDR1 reads MGHDK; CDR2 reads SYGVNS. V shed 0 bases and J shed 1 base, with 8 bases lying between them. The CDR3 loop spans 15 amino acids. CDR3 DNA: TGTGCCAGCAGTGAATATAAACGGGGCACAGATACGCAGTATTTT. Residues: CASSEYKRGTDTQYF.

The chain is built from TRBV30 and TRBJ1-4; D is unclear. Germline V gives CDR1 GTSNPN, CDR2 SVGIG (reference sequence). Trimming pared 3 bases from V and 4 bases from J, leaving 6 bases between. The CDR3 is 12 residues long. The CDR3 loop reads CAWRGSNEKLFF. In nucleotides, the CDR3 is TGTGCCTGGAGGGGGAGTAATGAAAAACTGTTTTTT.

This clone occurred a few times. This chain uses TRBV25-1 with TRBJ2-3; 7 bases fit TRBD1. J lost 4 bases, V lost 5 bases, and 9 bases had no gene match. The CDR3 contains 15 residues. In germline, CDR1 is MGHDK, CDR2 SYGVNS. The CDR3 coding sequence is TGTGCCAGCAGTACCTTGACAGGGTCCCCAGATACGCAGTATTTT. Residues: CASSTLTGSPDTQYF.

The chain couples TRBV9 to TRBJ1-1; D remains unclear. This CDR3 region has 18 residues. V dropped 3 bases and J dropped 1 base, with 22 bases sitting between them. Germline V gene sequence: CDR1 SGDLS, CDR2 YYNGEE. CDR3 residues: CASSGGAAPGGRNTEAFF. CDR3 coding DNA: TGTGCCAGCAGCGGTGGAGCAGCTCCGGGAGGACGGAACACTGAAGCTTTCTTT.

The chain couples TRBV11-3 to TRBJ1-6; 7 bases match TRBD1. Looked up from germline, CDR1 is SGHNT and CDR2 is YENEEA. The CDR3 is 14 residues long. Trimming took 5 bases from V and 5 from J; bases not matched to a gene: 3. The CDR3 spells CASSAGQDNSPLHF. In DNA, the CDR3 is TGTGCCAGCAGCGCCGGACAGGATAATTCACCCCTCCACTTT.

The chain carries TRBV6-5 and TRBJ1-4, with 7 bases fitting TRBD1. The CDR3 sequence is 13 residues long. Looked up from germline, CDR1 is MNHEY and CDR2 is SVGAGI. With V trimmed by 6 bases and J by 10 bases, 8 bases remained unmatched. DNA of the CDR3: TGTGCCAGCAGGGGGACAGCTCGAGGAAAACTGTTTTTT. As protein: CASRGTARGKLFF.

V and J are TRBV19 and TRBJ2-3; D unresolved. Trimming shortened V by 0 bases and J by 6 bases, and 4 bases separated the two germline ends. The CDR3 totals 12 residues. The germline gives CDR1 LNHDA, CDR2 SQIVND (reference sequence). The CDR3 coding sequence is TGTGCCAGTAGTATAGATCTGGATACGCAGTATTTT. This translates into CASSIDLDTQYF.

V and J are TRBV6-5 and TRBJ1-2; D ambiguous. V was trimmed by 8 bases and J by 4 bases, leaving 8 bases between them. The CDR3 is made up of 11 amino acids. The germline V gene encodes CDR1 MNHEY and CDR2 SVGAGI. CDR3 bases: TGTGCCAGCCGAGGGCGCTATGGCTACACCTTC. Amino acid sequence: CASRGRYGYTF.

The chain combines TRBV11-2 with TRBJ1-4; TRBD1 is a possible D gene (6 bases). The length of the CDR3 is 19 residues. The V gene's germline CDR1 is SGHAT and CDR2 FQNNGV. The V and J ends lost 0 bases and 11 bases respectively, with 28 bases between them. This chain's CDR3 is CASSLDEGWPKSRGDKLFF. CDR3 in DNA: TGTGCCAGCAGCTTAGATGAGGGTTGGCCTAAGTCCAGGGGCGATAAACTGTTTTTT.

The chain combines TRBV9 with TRBJ2-3; 7 nucleotides agree with TRBD1. CDR3 length: 14 residues. V lost 2 bases to trimming and J lost 4 bases; unmatched junction nucleotides: 4. Germline V gene lookup returns CDR1 SGDLS and CDR2 YYNGEE. In DNA, the CDR3 is TGTGCCAGCAGCGTGACAGGGTCGCCAGATACGCAGTATTTT. Translation: CASSVTGSPDTQYF. The variable domain in full, completed from reference TRBV9 and TRBJ2-3, reads DSGVTQTPKHLITATGQRVTLRCSPRSGDLSVYWYQQSLDQGLQFLIQYYNGEERAKGNILERFSAQQFPDLHSELNLSSLELGDSALYFCASSVTGSPDTQYFGPGTRLTVL.

The rearrangement links TRBV7-9 to TRBJ2-7, with D tentatively TRBD1 (6 bases). The CDR3 totals 14 residues. The V gene's germline CDR1 is SEHNR and CDR2 FQNEAQ (reference sequence). V shed 3 bases and J shed 5 bases, with 14 bases lying between them. The CDR3 here is CASSFGQGRHEQYF. The CDR3, as DNA: TGTGCCAGCAGCTTCGGTCAGGGGCGTCACGAGCAGTACTTC.

The chain links TRBV2 to TRBJ1-2; 9 nucleotides match TRBD1. The CDR3 contains 14 residues. After removal of 5 bases from V and 8 bases from J, the junction contained 9 bases not matched to a gene. In germline, CDR1 is SNHLY, CDR2 FYNNEI. CDR3 sequence: CASSPTGGTGGYTF. In DNA form, the CDR3 reads TGTGCCAGCAGTCCAACGGGTGGGACAGGGGGCTACACCTTC.

This clone was observed at least ten times. The chain has TRBV7-8 and TRBJ2-6; a weak D match, TRBD2 (5 bases). This CDR3 region has 14 residues. Germline-derived CDR1 and CDR2 are SGHVS and FQNEAQ. V was trimmed by 3 bases and J by 8 bases, leaving 11 bases between them. The CDR3 loop is CASSFQRVTNVLTF. The CDR3 DNA is TGTGCCAGCAGCTTCCAGAGGGTCACCAACGTCCTGACTTTC.

As DNA, the CDR3 is TGTGCCACCAGCAGAGACAGTTACAATGAGCAGTTCTTC. It translates to CATSRDSYNEQFF. The chain carries TRBV15 and TRBJ2-1; no firm D call. The germline CDR1 and CDR2 sequences are LNHNV and YYDKDF (reference sequence). V gave up 0 bases and J gave up 4 bases, with 4 bases separating them. This CDR3 is 13 amino acids long.

This clone has just one count. The chain couples TRBV4-2 to TRBJ2-1; the match to TRBD2 covers 8 bases. The germline V gene has CDR1 LGHNA and CDR2 YNFKEQ. The V segment lost 2 bases and the J segment 5 bases; nucleotides outside the gene matches: 11. This CDR3 is built from 17 residues. CDR3 sequence: CASSQPQGGGQDNEQFF. In nucleotides, the CDR3 is TGTGCCAGCAGCCAACCTCAGGGCGGGGGGCAAGACAATGAGCAGTTCTTC.

V and J are TRBV10-3 and TRBJ1-1; D unclear. Germline V gene sequence: CDR1 ENHRY, CDR2 SYGVKD. The CDR3 contains 12 residues. V dropped 3 bases and J dropped 2 bases, with 4 bases sitting between them. The CDR3 sequence: CAISDQNTEAFF. CDR3 coding DNA: TGTGCCATCAGTGACCAAAACACTGAAGCTTTCTTT.

The chain has TRBV27 and TRBJ2-3; D perhaps matches TRBD1 (6 bases). The CDR3 is made up of 16 amino acids. Trimming shortened V by 5 bases and J by 3 bases, and 18 bases separated the two germline ends. From germline, CDR1 is MNHEY and CDR2 SMNVEV (reference sequence). CDR3 sequence: CASSPYLQGRTDTQYF. CDR3 DNA: TGTGCCAGCAGTCCGTACCTACAGGGTAGAACAGATACGCAGTATTTT.

This chain joins TRBV15 and TRBJ1-5; the D gene is possibly TRBD1 (6 bases). V gave up 5 bases and J gave up 4 bases, with 15 bases separating them. This CDR3 spans 15 amino acids. In germline, CDR1 is LNHNV, CDR2 YYDKDF (reference sequence). CDR3 nucleotide sequence: TGTGCCACCAGCTCGCACCGGGACACAAATCAGCCCCAGCATTTT. It codes for CATSSHRDTNQPQHF.

The rearrangement joins TRBV7-2 to TRBJ2-7; 11 bases align to TRBD1. V dropped 5 bases and J dropped 5; count of bases not matched to a gene: 5. Per the germline V gene, CDR1 is SGHTA and CDR2 is FQGNSA. This CDR3 contains 14 residues. The DNA of the CDR3 is TGTGCCAGCAGCCCAGGACAGGGGGCCCACGAGCAGTACTTC. Translation: CASSPGQGAHEQYF.

The V and J genes are TRBV9 and TRBJ1-1; D is perhaps TRBD1 (6 bases). Germline V gene data show CDR1 as SGDLS and CDR2 as YYNGEE. The CDR3 is 13 residues long. V lost 3 bases, J lost 1 base, and 7 bases lay in between. The CDR3, as DNA: TGTGCCAGCAGCGCGGACAGGAACACTGAAGCTTTCTTT. Translated: CASSADRNTEAFF.

The rearrangement joins TRBV23-1 to TRBJ2-7; 8 bases match TRBD1. TRBV23-1 is filed as an ORF, its function uncertain. After removal of 3 bases from V and 4 bases from J, the junction contained 5 bases not matched to a gene. The CDR3 has 14 amino acids. The CDR3 region is CASSQDRVPYEQYF. Here the CDR3 DNA reads TGCGCCAGCAGTCAGGACAGGGTTCCATACGAGCAGTACTTC.